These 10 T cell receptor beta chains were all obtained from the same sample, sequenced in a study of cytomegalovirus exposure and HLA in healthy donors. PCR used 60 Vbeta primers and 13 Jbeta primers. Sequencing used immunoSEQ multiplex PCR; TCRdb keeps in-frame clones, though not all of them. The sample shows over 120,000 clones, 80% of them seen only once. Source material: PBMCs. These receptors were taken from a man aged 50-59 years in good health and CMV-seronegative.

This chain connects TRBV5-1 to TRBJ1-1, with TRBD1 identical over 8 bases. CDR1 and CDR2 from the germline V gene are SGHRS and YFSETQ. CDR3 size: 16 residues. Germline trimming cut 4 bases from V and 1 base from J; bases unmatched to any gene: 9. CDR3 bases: TGCGCCAGCAGCCTACGGGACAGGTCATGGAACACTGAAGCTTTCTTT. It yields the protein CASSLRDRSWNTEAFF.

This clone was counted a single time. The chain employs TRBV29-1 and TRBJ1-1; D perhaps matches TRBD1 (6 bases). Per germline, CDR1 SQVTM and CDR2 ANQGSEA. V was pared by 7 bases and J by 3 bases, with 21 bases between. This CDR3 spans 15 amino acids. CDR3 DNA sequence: TGCAGCGCCTTGGGGGGGGCGGCGGGGGACACTGAAGCTTTCTTT. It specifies CSALGGAAGDTEAFF.

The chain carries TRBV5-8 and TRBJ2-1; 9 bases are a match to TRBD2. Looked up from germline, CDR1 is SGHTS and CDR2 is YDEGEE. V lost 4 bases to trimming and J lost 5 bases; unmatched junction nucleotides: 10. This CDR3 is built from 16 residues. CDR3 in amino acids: CASSPRGRAVHNEQFF. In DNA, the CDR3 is TGTGCCAGCAGCCCCCGCGGGAGGGCCGTCCACAATGAGCAGTTCTTC.

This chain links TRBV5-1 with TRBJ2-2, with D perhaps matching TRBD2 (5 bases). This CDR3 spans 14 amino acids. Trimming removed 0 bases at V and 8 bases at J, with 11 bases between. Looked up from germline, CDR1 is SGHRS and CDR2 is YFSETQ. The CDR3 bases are TGCGCCAGCAGCTTGGGACACGGGAATGGGGAGCTGTTTTTT. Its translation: CASSLGHGNGELFF.

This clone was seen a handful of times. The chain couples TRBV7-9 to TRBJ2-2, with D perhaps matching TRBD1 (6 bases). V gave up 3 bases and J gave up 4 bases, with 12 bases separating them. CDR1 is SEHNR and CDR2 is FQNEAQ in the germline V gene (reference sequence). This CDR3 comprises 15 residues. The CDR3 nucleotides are TGTGCCAGCAGCTTCCGCAGGGGCGGCACCGGGGAGCTGTTTTTT. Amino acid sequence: CASSFRRGGTGELFF.

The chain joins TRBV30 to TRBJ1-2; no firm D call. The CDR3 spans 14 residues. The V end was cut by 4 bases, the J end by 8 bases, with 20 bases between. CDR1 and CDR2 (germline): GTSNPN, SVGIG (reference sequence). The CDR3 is CAWNTAYQGGGYTF. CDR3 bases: TGTGCCTGGAATACAGCCTACCAAGGTGGGGGCTACACCTTC.

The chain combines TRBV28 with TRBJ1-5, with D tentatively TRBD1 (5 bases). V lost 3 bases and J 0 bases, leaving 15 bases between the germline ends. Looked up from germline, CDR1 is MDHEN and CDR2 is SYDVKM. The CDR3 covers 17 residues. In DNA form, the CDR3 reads TGTGCCAGCAGTTTGTGGGGGGTTCCTTATAGCAATCAGCCCCAGCATTTT. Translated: CASSLWGVPYSNQPQHF.

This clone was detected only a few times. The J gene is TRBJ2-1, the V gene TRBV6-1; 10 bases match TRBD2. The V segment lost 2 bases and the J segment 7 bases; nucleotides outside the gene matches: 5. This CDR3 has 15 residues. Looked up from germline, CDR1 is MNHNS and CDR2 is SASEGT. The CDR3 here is CASSELTTSGNEQFF. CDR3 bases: TGTGCCAGCAGTGAACTCACGACTAGCGGGAATGAGCAGTTCTTC.

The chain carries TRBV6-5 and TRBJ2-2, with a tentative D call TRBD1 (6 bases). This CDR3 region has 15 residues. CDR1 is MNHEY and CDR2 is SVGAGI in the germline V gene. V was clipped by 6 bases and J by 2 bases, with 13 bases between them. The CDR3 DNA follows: TGTGCCAGCAGAGGTACAGGGTTAAACACCGGGGAGCTGTTTTTT. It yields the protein CASRGTGLNTGELFF.

As DNA, the CDR3 is TGTGCCAGTAGTACAGGCAGGGCCTACGAGCAGTACTTC. Translating it yields CASSTGRAYEQYF. J is TRBJ2-7 and V is TRBV19, with D maybe TRBD1 (5 bases). The CDR3 totals 13 residues. From germline, CDR1 is LNHDA and CDR2 SQIVND (reference sequence). V dropped 4 bases and J dropped 2 bases, with 9 bases sitting between them.